These 15 T cell receptor beta chains share one sample of origin, sequenced in a study of radiation and T cells in renal cell carcinoma. The time point denotes: blood 4 weeks post-SBRT, at nephrectomy. Stated treatment: 15 Gy SBRT to primary tumor, nephrectomy 4 weeks later. Clones were sequenced by immunoSEQ multiplex PCR, and TCRdb holds only the in-frame ones, with some missing. The profile shows 30,000 to 40,000 clones, approximately 84% of them singletons. Here the sequenced sample was blood, taken from a patient whose treatment included radiotherapy and nephrectomy. The receptors here all came from a man aged 55 to 70 with renal cell carcinoma.

The chain recombines TRBV28 with TRBJ2-7, with 7 bases aligning to TRBD2. With 6 bases clipped from V and 4 bases from J, the junction kept 9 bases outside the gene matches. Germline assignment: CDR1 MDHEN and CDR2 SYDVKM. The length of the CDR3 is 14 residues. The CDR3 here is CASSPRTSLYEQYF. In DNA, the CDR3 is TGTGCCAGCAGCCCAAGGACTAGTTTGTACGAGCAGTACTTC.

The CDR3 region has the DNA TGCAGCTCTTCCGGGACAGGGATTGGAGAGACCCAGTACTTC. It yields the protein CSSSGTGIGETQYF. The genes are TRBV29-1 and TRBJ2-5; 9 bases align to TRBD1. Germline V lookup: CDR1 SQVTM, CDR2 ANQGSEA. CDR3 length equals 14 residues. Trimming removed 8 bases from V and 4 bases from J; junction bases left unmatched: 11.

CDR3 coding DNA: TGTGCCAGCAGTTACTATCGGCGGGAATCCTACAATGAGCAGTTCTTC. Translated, it gives CASSYYRRESYNEQFF. The chain has TRBV6-5 and TRBJ2-1; possibly TRBD2 for D (6 bases). The CDR3 is 16 amino acids. Germline CDR1 and CDR2: MNHEY and SVGAGI. The V end was cut by 1 base, the J end by 1 base, with 11 bases between.

This chain uses TRBV5-1 with TRBJ2-5; D perhaps matches TRBD1 (5 bases). Germline values: CDR1 SGHRS, CDR2 YFSETQ. Trimming took off 2 bases at V and 1 base at J, with 6 bases between the two ends. The CDR3 consists of 13 residues. The CDR3 DNA reads TGCGCCAGCAGCTTCCAGGGCCAAGAGACCCAGTACTTC. Translation: CASSFQGQETQYF.

The rearrangement links TRBV5-1 to TRBJ2-7, with 9 nucleotides matching TRBD2. Trimming at V came to 4 bases and at J to 0 bases, leaving 5 bases not matched to a gene. The CDR3 is 15 residues long. Germline values: CDR1 SGHRS, CDR2 YFSETQ. The CDR3 loop is CASSRSGGSSYEQYF. As DNA, the CDR3 is TGCGCCAGCAGCCGTAGCGGGGGCAGCTCCTACGAGCAGTACTTC.

Here the CDR3 reads CASSPGLAENNEQFF. CDR3 sequence (DNA): TGTGCCAGCAGTCCCGGACTAGCGGAGAACAATGAGCAGTTCTTC. The genes are TRBV6-5 and TRBJ2-1, with TRBD2 matching over 10 bases. The trim removed 5 bases at V and 5 bases at J, leaving 6 bases unmatched. The germline gives CDR1 MNHEY, CDR2 SVGAGI. CDR3 length: 15 residues.

This clone was picked up one time. This chain connects TRBV7-2 to TRBJ2-3, with 7 bases identical to TRBD2. V shed 1 base and J 1 base; nucleotides not matched to a gene: 8. Germline-derived CDR1 and CDR2 are SGHTA and FQGNSA. This CDR3 contains 17 residues. The CDR3 loop reads CASSLVGAGSGTDTQYF. Written as DNA, the CDR3 is TGTGCCAGCAGCTTAGTAGGAGCGGGGTCTGGCACAGATACGCAGTATTTT.

This chain connects TRBV7-9 to TRBJ1-1; D is ambiguous. The ends were cut back, 3 bases at V and 6 bases at J, with 11 bases in the middle. Germline V CDR1 and CDR2: SEHNR, FQNEAQ (reference sequence). This CDR3 is built from 13 residues. In DNA form, the CDR3 reads TGTGCCAGCAGCTTTTTGGGCCCACCTGAAGCTTTCTTT. As protein: CASSFLGPPEAFF. The variable domain in full, with the rest retrieved from reference TRBV7-9 and TRBJ1-1, is DTGVSQNPRHKITKRGQNVTFRCDPISEHNRLYWYRQTLGQGPEFLTYFQNEAQLEKSRLLSDRFSAERPKGSFSTLEIQRTEQGDSAMYLCASSFLGPPEAFFGQGTRLTVV.

The chain links TRBV14 to TRBJ2-7; possibly TRBD1 for D (5 bases). This CDR3 contains 14 residues. The V gene lost 4 bases and the J gene lost 2 bases, with 12 bases spanning the gap. The germline CDR1 and CDR2 sequences are SGHDN and FVKESK. The CDR3 region is CASSRAGFPYEQYF. CDR3 nucleotides: TGTGCCAGCAGCCGCGCAGGGTTTCCCTACGAGCAGTACTTC.

The chain joins TRBV5-6 to TRBJ2-1, with D tentatively TRBD1 (6 bases). Germline lookup yields CDR1 SGHDT and CDR2 YYEEEE. With 2 bases removed from V and 2 bases from J, the gap between germline ends came to 11 bases. CDR3 length equals 15 residues. CDR3 in amino acids: CASSFPGVPYNEQFF. CDR3 DNA sequence: TGTGCCAGCAGCTTTCCAGGGGTTCCCTACAATGAGCAGTTCTTC.

The chain links TRBV6-1 to TRBJ1-5; D unresolved. Germline CDR1 reads MNHNS; CDR2 reads SASEGT. Trimming took 6 bases from V and 2 from J, leaving 8 bases between them. The CDR3 is made up of 13 amino acids. CDR3 in DNA: TGTGCCAGCAGGGGATGGGGCAATCAGCCCCAGCATTTT. Residues: CASRGWGNQPQHF.

This chain connects TRBV29-1 to TRBJ1-1; D unclear. The CDR3 loop spans 9 amino acids. The ends were cut back, 4 bases at V and 6 bases at J, with 3 bases in the middle. CDR1 and CDR2 (germline): SQVTM, ANQGSEA. The CDR3 region has the DNA TGCAGCGTTGGCTCTGAAGCTTTCTTT. Amino acid sequence: CSVGSEAFF.

V gene TRBV10-1 combines with J gene TRBJ2-1, with TRBD2 as a possible D gene (6 bases). The CDR3 sequence is 14 residues long. V was cut by 4 bases and J by 3 bases, with 10 bases left in between. In germline, CDR1 is WNHNN, CDR2 SYGVQD (reference sequence). The CDR3: CASSGRADYNEQFF. The CDR3 bases are TGCGCCAGCAGTGGGAGGGCTGACTACAATGAGCAGTTCTTC.

This sequence joins TRBV29-1 and TRBJ1-3; D is unclear. Trimming cost V 4 bases and J 2 bases, with 6 bases left between them. CDR3 length: 12 residues. Germline loops: CDR1 SQVTM, CDR2 ANQGSEA. CDR3 nucleotides: TGCAGCGTTGCTCAAACTGGAAACACCATATATTTT. As protein: CSVAQTGNTIYF.

The chain has TRBV6-5 and TRBJ2-3, with a tentative D call TRBD2 (5 bases). Per the germline V gene, CDR1 is MNHEY and CDR2 is SVGAGI. The CDR3 is 14 residues long. Trimming pared 6 bases from V and 6 bases from J, leaving 16 bases between. CDR3 sequence: CASSRMADYDTQYF. Here the CDR3 DNA reads TGTGCCAGCAGCCGTATGGCCGACTATGATACGCAGTATTTT.